This T cell receptor (beta chain) was retrieved from a study of CD8 T cell repertoires and HIV-1 epitope variants. The wider study: Separate wells received one of Twenty-five Gag or Nef variant peptides.

Sequencing used immunoSEQ multiplex PCR; TCRdb keeps in-frame clones, though not all of them. The sample lists 5,000 to 6,500 clones; about 65% were seen once. Germline lookup yields CDR1 MNHEY and CDR2 SVGAGI. Between the trimmed V and J ends, which lost 6 bases and 7 bases, there was a span of 13 bases. The CDR3 has 13 amino acids. This clone has a single count. Its antigen is currently unknown. The sequencing sample was made of cultured CD8+ T cells derived from PBMCs. This chain connects TRBV6-5 to TRBJ2-1; D possibly uses TRBD1 or TRBD2 (6 bases each). This receptor was taken from a male donor with HIV. The CDR3: CASRPGGRNEQFF. The DNA for the CDR3 is TGTGCCAGCAGGCCTGGGGGGCGAAATGAGCAGTTCTTC.